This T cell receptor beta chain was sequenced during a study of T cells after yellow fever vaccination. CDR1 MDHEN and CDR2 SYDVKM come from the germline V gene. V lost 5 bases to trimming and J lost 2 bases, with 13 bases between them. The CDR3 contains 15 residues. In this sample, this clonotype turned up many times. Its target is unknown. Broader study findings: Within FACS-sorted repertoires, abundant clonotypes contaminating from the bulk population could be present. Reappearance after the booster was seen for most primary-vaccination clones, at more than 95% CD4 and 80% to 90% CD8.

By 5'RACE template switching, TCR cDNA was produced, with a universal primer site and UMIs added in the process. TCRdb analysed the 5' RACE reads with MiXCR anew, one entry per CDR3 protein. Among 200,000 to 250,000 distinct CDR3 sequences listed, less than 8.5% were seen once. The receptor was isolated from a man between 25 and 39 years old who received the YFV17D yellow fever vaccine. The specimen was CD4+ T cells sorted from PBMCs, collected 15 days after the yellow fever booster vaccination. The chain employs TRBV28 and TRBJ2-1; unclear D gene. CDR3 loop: CASSPAPGTYNEQFF. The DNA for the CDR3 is TGTGCCAGCAGTCCTGCCCCGGGCACCTACAATGAGCAGTTCTTC.